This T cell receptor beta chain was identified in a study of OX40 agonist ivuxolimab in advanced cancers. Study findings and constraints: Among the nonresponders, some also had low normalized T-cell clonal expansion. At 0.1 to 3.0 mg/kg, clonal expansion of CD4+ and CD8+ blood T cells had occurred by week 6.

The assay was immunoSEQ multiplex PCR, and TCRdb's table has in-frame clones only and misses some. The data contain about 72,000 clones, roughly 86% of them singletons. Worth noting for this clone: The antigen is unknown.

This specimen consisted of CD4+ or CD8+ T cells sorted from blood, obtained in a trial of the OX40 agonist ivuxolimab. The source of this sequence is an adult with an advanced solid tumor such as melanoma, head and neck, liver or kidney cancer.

The CDR3 is CASSLTSKMYF. CDR3 coding DNA: TGTGCCAGCAGCCTGACTAGTAAGATGTACTTC. This chain joins TRBV7-6 and TRBJ2-7, with TRBD2 as a possible D gene (6 bases). Trimming shortened V by 5 bases and J by 12 bases, and 14 bases separated the two germline ends. The CDR3 is made up of 11 amino acids. Germline CDR1 and CDR2: SGHVS and FNYEAQ.